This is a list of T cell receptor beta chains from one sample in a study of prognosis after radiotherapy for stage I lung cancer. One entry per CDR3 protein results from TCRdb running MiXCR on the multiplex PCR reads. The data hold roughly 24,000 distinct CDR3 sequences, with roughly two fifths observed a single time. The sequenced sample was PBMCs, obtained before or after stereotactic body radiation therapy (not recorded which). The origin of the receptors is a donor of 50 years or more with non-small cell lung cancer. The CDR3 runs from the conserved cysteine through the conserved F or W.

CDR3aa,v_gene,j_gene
CASSTQAGTNTGELFF,TRBV4-2,TRBJ2-2
CASSGDAGELFF,TRBV2,TRBJ2-2
CATSRDRTNSYEQYF,TRBV15,TRBJ2-7
CASSPPDTWVMNTEAFF,TRBV19,TRBJ1-1
CASLTPSAIDYLYPYKQYF,TRBV7-2,TRBJ2-7
CASSPGLTRRSTDTQYF,TRBV27,TRBJ2-3
CASSPTFGENQPQHF,TRBV28,TRBJ1-5
CASSLGQGRGEAFF,TRBV5-4,TRBJ1-1
CASTGSEGDTQYF,TRBV9,TRBJ2-3
CASSPTGVQGIQYF,TRBV5-6,TRBJ2-4
CASRTREKTGTEAFF,TRBV6-2/TRBV6-3,TRBJ1-1
CASSVEGTGGTLGNTIYF,TRBV9,TRBJ1-3
CSVLGLAGDEQFF,TRBV29-1,TRBJ2-1
CASSQDLGVSGNTIYF,TRBV4-3,TRBJ1-3
CASSSNFHEQYF,TRBV6-5,TRBJ2-7
CSASSDRGTTEAFF,TRBV20-1,TRBJ1-1
CASSAPNEKLFF,TRBV5-6,TRBJ1-4
CSAIDRLAGAKFF,TRBV20-1,TRBJ2-1
CASSYSTGQTSAEQYF,TRBV6-5,TRBJ2-7
CASSQEGGLTEAFF,TRBV4-1,TRBJ1-1
CASSQDPYNEQFF,TRBV4-2,TRBJ2-1
CASRKTPGSGSTDTQYF,TRBV6-2/TRBV6-3,TRBJ2-3
CASISTSGSSGSKAGELFF,TRBV7-2,TRBJ2-2
CSASGTSFTGELFF,TRBV20-1,TRBJ2-2